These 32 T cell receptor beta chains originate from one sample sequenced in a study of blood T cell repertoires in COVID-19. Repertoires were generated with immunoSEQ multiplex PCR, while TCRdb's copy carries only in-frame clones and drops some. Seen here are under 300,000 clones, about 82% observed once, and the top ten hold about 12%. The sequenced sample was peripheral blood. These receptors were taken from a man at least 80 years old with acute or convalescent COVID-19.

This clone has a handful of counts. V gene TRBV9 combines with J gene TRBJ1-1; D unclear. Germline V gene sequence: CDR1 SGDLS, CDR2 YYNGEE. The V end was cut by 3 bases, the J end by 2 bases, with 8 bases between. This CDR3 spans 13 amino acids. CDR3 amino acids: CASSASLNTEAFF. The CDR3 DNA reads TGTGCCAGCAGCGCGTCACTAAACACTGAAGCTTTCTTT.

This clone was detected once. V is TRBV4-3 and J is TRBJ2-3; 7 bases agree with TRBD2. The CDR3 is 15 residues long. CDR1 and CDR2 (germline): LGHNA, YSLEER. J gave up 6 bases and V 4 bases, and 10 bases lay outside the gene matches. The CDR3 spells CASSPWGGTFDTQYF. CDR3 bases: TGCGCCAGCAGCCCCTGGGGGGGGACTTTCGATACGCAGTATTTT.

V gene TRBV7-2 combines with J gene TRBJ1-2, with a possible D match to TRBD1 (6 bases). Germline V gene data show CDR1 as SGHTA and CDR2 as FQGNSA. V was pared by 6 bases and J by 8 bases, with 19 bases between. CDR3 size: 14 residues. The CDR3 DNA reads TGTGCCAGCAGATTAACGGGGGGGCGGTGGGGCTACACCTTC. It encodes CASRLTGGRWGYTF.

The DNA of the CDR3 is TGTGCCAGTAGTATAGTATCGACTGAAGCTTTCTTT. Its protein product is CASSIVSTEAFF. The genes are TRBV19 and TRBJ1-1; D is ambiguous. There are 12 residues in the CDR3. The V gene's germline CDR1 is LNHDA and CDR2 SQIVND (reference sequence). Between the trimmed V and J ends, which lost 1 base and 5 bases, there was a span of 5 bases.

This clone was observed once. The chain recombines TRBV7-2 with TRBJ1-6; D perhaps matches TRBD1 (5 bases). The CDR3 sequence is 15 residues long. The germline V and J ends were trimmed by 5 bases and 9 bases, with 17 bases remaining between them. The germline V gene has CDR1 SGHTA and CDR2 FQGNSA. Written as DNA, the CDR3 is TGTGCCAGCAGCCCGCAGGGAGGACGAGTTTCACCCCTCCACTTT. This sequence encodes CASSPQGGRVSPLHF.

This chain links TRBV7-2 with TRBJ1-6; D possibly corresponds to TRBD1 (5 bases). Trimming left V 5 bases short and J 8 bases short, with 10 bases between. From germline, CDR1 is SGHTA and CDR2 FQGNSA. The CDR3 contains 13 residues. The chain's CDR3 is CASSLRGDSPLHF. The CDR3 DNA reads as TGTGCCAGCAGCCTTCGGGGGGATTCACCCCTCCACTTT.

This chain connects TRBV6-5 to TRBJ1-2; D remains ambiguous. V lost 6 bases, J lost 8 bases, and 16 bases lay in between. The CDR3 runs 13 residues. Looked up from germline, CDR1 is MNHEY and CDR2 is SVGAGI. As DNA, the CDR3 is TGTGCCAGCAGGGAGGGAGGCCTAGGAGGCTACACCTTC. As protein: CASREGGLGGYTF.

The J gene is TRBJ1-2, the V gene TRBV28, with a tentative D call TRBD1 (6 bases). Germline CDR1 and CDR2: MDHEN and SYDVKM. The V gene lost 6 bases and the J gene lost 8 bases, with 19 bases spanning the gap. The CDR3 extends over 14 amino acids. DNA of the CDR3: TGTGCCAGCAGGGACTCGACAGGTCCAGGCGGCTACACCTTC. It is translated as CASRDSTGPGGYTF.

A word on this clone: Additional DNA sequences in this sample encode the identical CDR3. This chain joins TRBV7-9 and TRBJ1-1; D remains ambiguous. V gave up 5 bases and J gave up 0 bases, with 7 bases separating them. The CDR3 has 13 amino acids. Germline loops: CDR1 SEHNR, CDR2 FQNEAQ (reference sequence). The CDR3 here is CASSPYMNTEAFF. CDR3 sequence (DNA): TGTGCCAGCAGCCCTTACATGAACACTGAAGCTTTCTTT.

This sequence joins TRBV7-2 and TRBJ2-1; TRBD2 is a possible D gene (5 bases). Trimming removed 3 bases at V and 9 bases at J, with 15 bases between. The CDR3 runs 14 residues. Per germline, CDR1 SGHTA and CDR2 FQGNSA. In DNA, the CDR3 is TGTGCCAGCAGCTTGCTAAGAGGGCGCACTGAGCAGTTCTTC. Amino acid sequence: CASSLLRGRTEQFF.

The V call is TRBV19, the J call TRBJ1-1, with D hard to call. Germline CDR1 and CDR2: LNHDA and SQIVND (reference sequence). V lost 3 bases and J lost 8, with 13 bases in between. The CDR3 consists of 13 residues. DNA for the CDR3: TGTGCCAGTAGTATTGATAGAGGGTTCGAAGCTTTCTTT. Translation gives CASSIDRGFEAFF.

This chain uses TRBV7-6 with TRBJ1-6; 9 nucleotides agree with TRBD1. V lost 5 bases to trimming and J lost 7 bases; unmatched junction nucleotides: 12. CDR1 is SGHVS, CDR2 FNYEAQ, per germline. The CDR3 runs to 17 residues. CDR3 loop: CASSQTMGTGINSPLHF. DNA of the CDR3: TGTGCCAGCAGCCAGACCATGGGGACAGGGATCAATTCACCCCTCCACTTT. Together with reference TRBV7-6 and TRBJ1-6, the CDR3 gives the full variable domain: GAGVSQSPRYKVTKRGQDVALRCDPISGHVSLYWYRQALGQGPEFLTYFNYEAQQDKSGLPNDRFSAERPEGSISTLTIQRTEQRDSAMYRCASSQTMGTGINSPLHFGNGTRLTVT.

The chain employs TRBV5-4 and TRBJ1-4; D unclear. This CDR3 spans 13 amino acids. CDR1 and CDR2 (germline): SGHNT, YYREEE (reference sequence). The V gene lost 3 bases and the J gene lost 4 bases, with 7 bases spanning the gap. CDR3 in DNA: TGTGCCAGCAGCTACTCGGGTAATGAAAAACTGTTTTTT. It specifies CASSYSGNEKLFF.

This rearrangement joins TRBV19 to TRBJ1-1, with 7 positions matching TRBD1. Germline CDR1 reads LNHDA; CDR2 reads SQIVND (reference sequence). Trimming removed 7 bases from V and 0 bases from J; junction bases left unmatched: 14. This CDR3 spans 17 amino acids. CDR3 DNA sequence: TGTGCCAGTATTTCTCTAGGGGGCCGACGGGTGAACACTGAAGCTTTCTTT. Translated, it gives CASISLGGRRVNTEAFF.

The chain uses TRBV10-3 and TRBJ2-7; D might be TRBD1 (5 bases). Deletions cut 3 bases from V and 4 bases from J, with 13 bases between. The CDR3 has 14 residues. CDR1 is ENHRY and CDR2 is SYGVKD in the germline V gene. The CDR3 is CAISDFRVKYEQYF. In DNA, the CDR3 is TGTGCCATCAGTGATTTCAGGGTCAAATACGAGCAGTACTTC.

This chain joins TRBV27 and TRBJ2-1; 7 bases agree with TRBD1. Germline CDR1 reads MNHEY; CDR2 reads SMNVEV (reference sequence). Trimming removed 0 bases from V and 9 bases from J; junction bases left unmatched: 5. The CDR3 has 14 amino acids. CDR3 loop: CASSLSRGLGEQFF. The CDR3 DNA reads TGTGCCAGCAGTTTATCAAGGGGGCTGGGTGAGCAGTTCTTC.

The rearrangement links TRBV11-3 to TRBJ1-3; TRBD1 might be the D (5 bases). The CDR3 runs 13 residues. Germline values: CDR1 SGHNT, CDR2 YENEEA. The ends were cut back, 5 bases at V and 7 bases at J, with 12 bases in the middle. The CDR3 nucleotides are TGTGCCAGCAGCACAGGAGTCGGCAACACCATATATTTT. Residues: CASSTGVGNTIYF.

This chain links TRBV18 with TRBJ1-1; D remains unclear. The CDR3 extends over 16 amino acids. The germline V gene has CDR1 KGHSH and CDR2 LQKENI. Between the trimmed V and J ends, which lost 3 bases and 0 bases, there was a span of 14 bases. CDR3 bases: TGTGCCAGCTCACCGTCCAACAGCTACATGAACACTGAAGCTTTCTTT. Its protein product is CASSPSNSYMNTEAFF.

DNA for the CDR3: TGTGCCAGCAGTTTGACAGGGGGAAAACTGTTTTTT. The encoded protein is CASSLTGGKLFF. V is TRBV28 and J is TRBJ1-4, with 9 nucleotides matching TRBD1. Germline CDR1 reads MDHEN; CDR2 reads SYDVKM. V trimming: 3 bases; J trimming: 10 bases; junction bases outside the gene matches: 0. The length of the CDR3 is 12 residues.

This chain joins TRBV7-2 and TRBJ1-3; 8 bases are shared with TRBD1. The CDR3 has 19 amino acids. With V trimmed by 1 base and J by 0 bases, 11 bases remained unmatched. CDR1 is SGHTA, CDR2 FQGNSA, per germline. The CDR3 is CASSLDLARTGGSGNTIYF. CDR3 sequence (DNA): TGTGCCAGCAGCTTAGATTTGGCCCGTACAGGGGGCTCTGGAAACACCATATATTTT. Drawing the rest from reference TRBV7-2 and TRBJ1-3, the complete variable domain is GAGVSQSPSNKVTEKGKDVELRCDPISGHTALYWYRQSLGQGLEFLIYFQGNSAPDKSGLPSDRFSAERTGGSVSTLTIQRTQQEDSAVYLCASSLDLARTGGSGNTIYFGEGSWLTVV.

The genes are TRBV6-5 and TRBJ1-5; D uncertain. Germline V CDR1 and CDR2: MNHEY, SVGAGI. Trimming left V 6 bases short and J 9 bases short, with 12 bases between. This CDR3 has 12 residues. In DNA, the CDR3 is TGTGCCAGCAGCGCCTACCTCGCGCCCCAGCATTTT. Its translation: CASSAYLAPQHF.

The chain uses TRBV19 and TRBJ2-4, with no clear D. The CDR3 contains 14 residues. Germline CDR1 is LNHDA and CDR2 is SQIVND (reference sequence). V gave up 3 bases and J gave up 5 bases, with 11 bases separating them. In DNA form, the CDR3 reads TGTGCCAGTAGTATTCGACTGGTAGAAAACATTCAGTACTTC. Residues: CASSIRLVENIQYF.

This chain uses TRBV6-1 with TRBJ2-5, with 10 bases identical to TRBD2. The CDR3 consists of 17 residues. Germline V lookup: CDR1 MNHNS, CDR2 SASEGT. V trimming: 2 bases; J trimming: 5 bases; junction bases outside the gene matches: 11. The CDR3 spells CASSELRTSGLRETQYF. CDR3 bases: TGTGCCAGCAGTGAACTACGGACTAGCGGCCTAAGGGAGACCCAGTACTTC.

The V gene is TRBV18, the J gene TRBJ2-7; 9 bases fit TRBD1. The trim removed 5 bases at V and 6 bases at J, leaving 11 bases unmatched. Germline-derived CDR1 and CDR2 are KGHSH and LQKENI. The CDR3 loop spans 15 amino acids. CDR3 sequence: CASSNPGTGSREQYF. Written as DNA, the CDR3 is TGTGCCAGCTCAAATCCTGGGACAGGGTCACGCGAGCAGTACTTC. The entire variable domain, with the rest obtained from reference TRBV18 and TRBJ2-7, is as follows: NAGVMQNPRHLVRRRGQEARLRCSPMKGHSHVYWYRQLPEEGLKFMVYLQKENIIDESGMPKERFSAEFPKEGPSILRIQQVVRGDSAAYFCASSNPGTGSREQYFGPGTRLTVT.

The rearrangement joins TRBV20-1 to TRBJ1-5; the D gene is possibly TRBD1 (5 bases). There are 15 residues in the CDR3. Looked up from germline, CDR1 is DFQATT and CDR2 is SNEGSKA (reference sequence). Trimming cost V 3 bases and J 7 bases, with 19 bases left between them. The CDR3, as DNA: TGCAGTGCTAGTCCCCTCGGAGGGGCTGGACAGCCCCAGCATTTT. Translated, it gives CSASPLGGAGQPQHF.

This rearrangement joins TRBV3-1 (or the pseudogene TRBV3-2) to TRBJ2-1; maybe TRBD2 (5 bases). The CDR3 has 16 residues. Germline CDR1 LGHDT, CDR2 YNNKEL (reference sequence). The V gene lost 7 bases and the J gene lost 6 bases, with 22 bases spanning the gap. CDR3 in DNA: TGTGCCAGCACCATAGAGAGGGCTGGCGGAGGCAATGAGCAGTTCTTC. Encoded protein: CASTIERAGGGNEQFF.

The CDR3 reads CSVGATGGQPQHF. Here the CDR3 DNA reads TGCAGCGTTGGGGCTACAGGGGGTCAGCCCCAGCATTTT. The V gene is TRBV29-1, the J gene TRBJ1-5; 8 bases map to TRBD1. The CDR3 sequence is 13 residues long. The germline CDR1 and CDR2 sequences are SQVTM and ANQGSEA. The junction had 5 bases not matched to a gene; V was cut back by 4 bases and J by 6 bases.

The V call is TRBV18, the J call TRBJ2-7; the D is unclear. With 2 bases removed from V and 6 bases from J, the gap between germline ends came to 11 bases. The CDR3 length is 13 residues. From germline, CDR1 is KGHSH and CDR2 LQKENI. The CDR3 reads CASSPVATGEQYF. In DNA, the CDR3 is TGTGCCAGCTCACCAGTAGCCACTGGCGAGCAGTACTTC.

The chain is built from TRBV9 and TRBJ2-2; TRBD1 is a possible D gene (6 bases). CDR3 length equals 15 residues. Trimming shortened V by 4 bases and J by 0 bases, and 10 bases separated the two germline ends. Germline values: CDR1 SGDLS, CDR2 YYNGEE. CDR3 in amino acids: CASSPRTANTGELFF. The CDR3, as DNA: TGTGCCAGCAGCCCGCGGACAGCGAACACCGGGGAGCTGTTTTTT.

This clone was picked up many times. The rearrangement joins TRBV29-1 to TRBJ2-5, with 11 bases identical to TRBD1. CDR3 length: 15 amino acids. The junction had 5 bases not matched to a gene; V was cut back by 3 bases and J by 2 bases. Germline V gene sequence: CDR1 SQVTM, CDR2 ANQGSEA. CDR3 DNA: TGCAGCGTTGAGGCGGACAGGGGGCGGCAAGAGACCCAGTACTTC. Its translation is CSVEADRGRQETQYF. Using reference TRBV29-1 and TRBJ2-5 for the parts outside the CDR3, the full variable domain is SAVISQKPSRDICQRGTSLTIQCQVDSQVTMMFWYRQQPGQSLTLIATANQGSEATYESGFVIDKFPISRPNLTFSTLTVSNMSPEDSSIYLCSVEADRGRQETQYFGPGTRLLVL.

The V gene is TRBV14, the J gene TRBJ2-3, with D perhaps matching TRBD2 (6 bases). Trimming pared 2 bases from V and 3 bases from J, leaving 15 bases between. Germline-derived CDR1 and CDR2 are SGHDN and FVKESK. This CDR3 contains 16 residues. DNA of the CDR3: TGTGCCAGCAGCCAATTGATCGGGACTCTAACAGATACGCAGTATTTT. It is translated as CASSQLIGTLTDTQYF.

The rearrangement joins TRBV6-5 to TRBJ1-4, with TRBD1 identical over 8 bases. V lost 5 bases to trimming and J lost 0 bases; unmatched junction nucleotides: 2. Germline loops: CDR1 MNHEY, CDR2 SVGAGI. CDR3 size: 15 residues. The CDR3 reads CASSRTGTTNEKLFF. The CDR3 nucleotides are TGTGCCAGCAGTCGGACAGGGACAACTAATGAAAAACTGTTTTTT.